The 22 T cell receptor beta chains given below trace back to one sample, sequenced in a study of blood T cell repertoires in COVID-19. Assay: immunoSEQ multiplex PCR; the TCRdb copy retains only in-frame clones and omits some. Of 140,000 to 150,000 clones listed, roughly four fifths were seen once; the top ten hold approximately 14%. The sample was peripheral blood. These receptors were collected from a human donor with acute or convalescent COVID-19. The donor label of this sample is uncertain.

The rearrangement links TRBV5-4 to TRBJ2-1, with no clear D. Between the trimmed V and J ends, which lost 4 bases and 2 bases, there was a span of 13 bases. The CDR3 runs 15 residues. Germline CDR1 and CDR2: SGHNT and YYREEE (reference sequence). The chain's CDR3 is CASSPAARTYNEQFF. Here the CDR3 DNA reads TGTGCCAGCAGCCCGGCGGCCAGAACCTACAATGAGCAGTTCTTC.

This clone was observed at least ten times. The chain employs TRBV6-5 and TRBJ1-1, with 9 bases aligning to TRBD1. Germline V gene data show CDR1 as MNHEY and CDR2 as SVGAGI. The CDR3 totals 15 residues. With V trimmed by 6 bases and J by 5 bases, 10 bases remained unmatched. Here the CDR3 DNA reads TGTGCCAGCAGCGTACATACAGGGGGCGGGACTGAAGCTTTCTTT. Translation: CASSVHTGGGTEAFF.

The gene calls are TRBV6-2 or TRBV6-3 and TRBJ2-3; 8 nucleotides agree with TRBD2. Germline trimming cut 6 bases from V and 6 bases from J; bases unmatched to any gene: 20. This CDR3 has 18 amino acids. CDR1 and CDR2 (germline): MNHEY, SVGEGT. CDR3 protein: CASSRRRGLDTFRDTQYF. In nucleotides, the CDR3 is TGTGCCAGCAGCCGCCGGAGGGGACTAGATACCTTTCGGGATACGCAGTATTTT.

The genes are TRBV6-6 and TRBJ1-2; possibly TRBD1 for D (6 bases). Germline CDR1 and CDR2: MNHNY and SVGAGI (reference sequence). Between the trimmed V and J ends, which lost 2 bases and 4 bases, there was a span of 11 bases. CDR3 length: 14 amino acids. CDR3 nucleotides: TGTGCCAGCAGTTACATGCAGGACAGCTATGGCTACACCTTC. It codes for CASSYMQDSYGYTF.

The gene calls are TRBV27 and TRBJ1-3; D is uncertain. Germline CDR1 MNHEY, CDR2 SMNVEV (reference sequence). V lost 2 bases, J lost 0 bases, and 8 bases lay in between. The CDR3 sequence is 15 residues long. This CDR3 reads CASSLDFGSGNTIYF. The CDR3 DNA is TGTGCCAGCAGTTTAGACTTCGGCTCTGGAAACACCATATATTTT.

This chain uses TRBV5-4 with TRBJ2-7; tentatively, D is TRBD2 (6 bases). Germline V gene data show CDR1 as SGHNT and CDR2 as YYREEE (reference sequence). The germline V and J ends were trimmed by 0 bases and 0 bases, with 13 bases remaining between them. This CDR3 is built from 16 residues. The CDR3: CASSLGPAGYSYEQYF. CDR3 sequence (DNA): TGTGCCAGCAGCTTGGGCCCAGCGGGTTACTCCTACGAGCAGTACTTC.

V and J are TRBV16 and TRBJ2-5, with D possibly TRBD1 on 6 matching bases. Trimming stripped 4 bases from V and 4 bases from J, with 16 bases between. CDR1 is KGHSY and CDR2 is FQNENV in the germline V gene. The CDR3 extends over 15 amino acids. As DNA, the CDR3 is TGTGCCAGCAGCCGGACTCAGGGGAAAGGAGAGACCCAGTACTTC. Translating gives CASSRTQGKGETQYF.

The chain recombines TRBV6-5 with TRBJ1-3; D gene unclear. The germline V gene has CDR1 MNHEY and CDR2 SVGAGI. The V end was cut by 2 bases, the J end by 4 bases, with 6 bases between. The CDR3 loop spans 13 amino acids. CDR3 region: CASSYGPGNTIYF. The CDR3 coding sequence is TGTGCCAGCAGTTACGGGCCCGGAAACACCATATATTTT.

The rearrangement joins TRBV7-2 to TRBJ1-1; tentative D call: TRBD1 (6 bases). CDR3 length: 13 amino acids. Trimming stripped 4 bases from V and 6 bases from J, with 12 bases between. CDR1 is SGHTA and CDR2 is FQGNSA in the germline V gene. The CDR3 loop is CASSSGQTAEAFF. The CDR3 DNA reads TGTGCCAGCAGCTCAGGACAGACCGCTGAAGCTTTCTTT.

The V gene is TRBV7-2, the J gene TRBJ2-7, with 8 bases identical to TRBD2. Looked up from germline, CDR1 is SGHTA and CDR2 is FQGNSA. V shed 1 base and J 1 base; nucleotides not matched to a gene: 12. CDR3 size: 18 residues. CDR3 region: CASSLGAGRGDQSYEQYF. Written as DNA, the CDR3 is TGTGCCAGCAGCTTAGGCGCGGGGCGGGGGGACCAGTCCTACGAGCAGTACTTC.

The CDR3 sequence: CASSLGRATDTQYF. CDR3 DNA: TGTGCCAGCAGCTTAGGCAGGGCCACAGATACGCAGTATTTT. The chain has TRBV11-3 and TRBJ2-3, with D possibly being TRBD1 (5 bases). V shed 1 base and J shed 2 bases, with 7 bases lying between them. From germline, CDR1 is SGHNT and CDR2 YENEEA. The CDR3 is 14 amino acids.

This chain connects TRBV29-1 to TRBJ1-1; tentatively, D is TRBD1 (5 bases). Germline CDR1 and CDR2: SQVTM and ANQGSEA. The CDR3 runs 14 residues. V lost 3 bases to trimming and J lost 7 bases, with 18 bases between them. The CDR3 sequence: CSVDVARAQNEAFF. The CDR3 DNA is TGCAGCGTTGATGTGGCCAGGGCCCAAAATGAAGCTTTCTTT.

V is TRBV6-5 and J is TRBJ2-3, with TRBD2 matching over 8 bases. The CDR3 is made up of 15 amino acids. V was clipped by 6 bases and J by 6 bases; unmatched bases: 11. Germline V gene sequence: CDR1 MNHEY, CDR2 SVGAGI. The CDR3 protein is CASRRGVDMWDTQYF. The CDR3 nucleotides read TGTGCCAGCAGGCGGGGGGTCGATATGTGGGATACGCAGTATTTT.

J is TRBJ2-1 and V is TRBV14; 7 bases are shared with TRBD2. J gave up 10 bases and V 2 bases, and 8 bases lay outside the gene matches. Per the germline V gene, CDR1 is SGHDN and CDR2 is FVKESK. CDR3 length equals 14 residues. The CDR3 nucleotides are TGTGCCAGCAGCCAACATTTAGGGACTACCGAGCAGTTCTTC. It specifies CASSQHLGTTEQFF.

The chain carries TRBV12-3 or TRBV12-4 and TRBJ2-7; perhaps TRBD2 as D (6 bases). Trimming took 5 bases from V and 6 from J, leaving 8 bases between them. The CDR3 spans 11 residues. The CDR3 DNA reads as TGTGCCAGCAGTCGGGGGACCGAGCAGTACTTC. Amino acids: CASSRGTEQYF.

V usage is TRBV7-2 and J usage is TRBJ1-4, with 9 positions matching TRBD1. In germline, CDR1 is SGHTA, CDR2 FQGNSA. Trimming cost V 5 bases and J 7 bases; bases outside gene matches: 8. This CDR3 contains 15 residues. The DNA of the CDR3 is TGTGCCAGCAGCATAACCGGGACAGGGTTTGAAAAACTGTTTTTT. Its protein is CASSITGTGFEKLFF.

The chain is built from TRBV5-8 and TRBJ1-1; D not certain. Germline V gene lookup returns CDR1 SGHTS and CDR2 YDEGEE. The CDR3 runs to 14 residues. The V and J ends lost 1 base and 1 base respectively, with 8 bases between them. The CDR3 here is CASSLQAPNTEAFF. The CDR3 nucleotides are TGTGCCAGCAGCTTGCAGGCCCCGAACACTGAAGCTTTCTTT. Filled out from reference TRBV5-8 and TRBJ1-1, the complete variable domain reads EAGVTQSPTHLIKTRGQQATLRCSPISGHTSVYWYQQALGLGLQFLLWYDEGEERNRGNFPPRFSGRQFPNYSSELNVNALELEDSALYLCASSLQAPNTEAFFGQGTRLTVV.

This clone was detected a few times. The V call is TRBV6-1, the J call TRBJ1-2, with 9 bases fitting TRBD1. The CDR3 spans 15 residues. Germline V gene sequence: CDR1 MNHNS, CDR2 SASEGT. Trimming removed 5 bases from V and 7 bases from J; junction bases left unmatched: 11. This CDR3 is CASSFLTGGVGGYTF. In DNA form, the CDR3 reads TGTGCCAGCAGTTTCTTAACAGGGGGCGTAGGTGGCTACACCTTC.

This clone was recorded only once. In DNA, the CDR3 is TGCAGCGTTAGACAGGGAGGAGACACTGAAGCTTTCTTT. This sequence encodes CSVRQGGDTEAFF. The V call is TRBV29-1, the J call TRBJ1-1, with 7 positions matching TRBD1. This CDR3 contains 13 residues. The germline V gene has CDR1 SQVTM and CDR2 ANQGSEA. Germline trimming cut 5 bases from V and 3 bases from J; bases unmatched to any gene: 6. Full variable domain (rest looked up from reference TRBV29-1 and TRBJ1-1): SAVISQKPSRDICQRGTSLTIQCQVDSQVTMMFWYRQQPGQSLTLIATANQGSEATYESGFVIDKFPISRPNLTFSTLTVSNMSPEDSSIYLCSVRQGGDTEAFFGQGTRLTVV.

The rearrangement uses TRBV15 and TRBJ2-1; 9 positions agree with TRBD2. From germline, CDR1 is LNHNV and CDR2 YYDKDF (reference sequence). Trimming cost V 1 base and J 8 bases; bases outside gene matches: 6. The CDR3 spans 15 residues. CDR3 region: CATSRGGGGADEQFF. CDR3 DNA: TGTGCCACCAGCAGAGGGGGCGGGGGGGCCGATGAGCAGTTCTTC.

The gene calls are TRBV19 and TRBJ1-3, with D hard to call. The ends were cut back, 3 bases at V and 2 bases at J, with 8 bases in the middle. Germline-derived CDR1 and CDR2 are LNHDA and SQIVND (reference sequence). This CDR3 is 14 amino acids long. CDR3 nucleotide sequence: TGTGCCAGTAGTATGCCCGGGGCTGGAAACACCATATATTTT. It specifies CASSMPGAGNTIYF.

Comment on this clone: At one end, the junction sequence differs from germline, possibly due to a read error. The chain joins TRBV7-6 to TRBJ2-7, with 7 bases aligning to TRBD1. This CDR3 is built from 13 residues. CDR1 and CDR2 from the germline V gene are SGHVS and FNYEAQ. CDR3 bases: TGTGCCAGCAGCCTAGCCGCAGGGGGCGAGCAGTACTTC. Translated: CASSLAAGGEQYF.